The rows below give T cell receptor beta chains drawn from one sample of a study of shared clonotypes between healthy human individuals. Sequencing used immunoSEQ multiplex PCR; TCRdb keeps in-frame clones, though not all of them. Among around 580,000 clones, 95% to 98% were seen once, and the ten largest hold 0.3%. Sequencing was performed on naive CD8+ T cells sorted from blood. Receptors originate from a man younger than 45 in good health. The CDR3 runs from the conserved cysteine through the conserved F or W. D genes are given only for firm matches.

d_gene,j_gene,v_gene,CDR3aa
TRBD1,TRBJ2-7,TRBV2,CASSEGYRGLDEQYF
-,TRBJ2-5,TRBV7-9,CASSGVASAQETQYF
-,TRBJ1-1,TRBV7-6,CASSLSENTEAFF
TRBD1,TRBJ2-7,TRBV7-9,CASSLGGRGIDEQYF
-,TRBJ1-2,TRBV10-3,CAISESVKSTGYGYTF
TRBD1,TRBJ2-2,TRBV7-9,CASRSAGTGNTGELFF
-,TRBJ1-2,TRBV15,CATSRDRRDGYTF
TRBD2,TRBJ2-1,TRBV29-1,CSVLAAGNSYNEQFF
TRBD2,TRBJ2-3,TRBV9,CASSARTSGTPSTDTQYF
-,TRBJ1-1,TRBV5-1,CASSFGRNWEEAFF
TRBD2,TRBJ2-5,TRBV29-1,CSAAGGLAGVVSGNGETQYF
-,TRBJ2-7,TRBV6-6,CASSARVGDEQYF
-,TRBJ2-4,TRBV7-9,CASSFSLEGSLYF
TRBD1,TRBJ2-7,TRBV7-9,CASSSTDRDDEQYF
-,TRBJ2-3,TRBV6-5,CASRPDGFGTDTQYF
-,TRBJ2-7,TRBV29-1,CSVVAASSYEQYF
TRBD2,TRBJ2-7,TRBV19,CASSAARLAGGPPYEQYF
-,TRBJ2-1,TRBV7-8,CASSLRTSQSSYNEQFF
-,TRBJ2-7,TRBV28,CASSSRDRNLYEQYF
-,TRBJ2-1,TRBV7-9,CASSSTLSRDEQFF
-,TRBJ1-5,TRBV28,CASSPPLGLPLYQPQHF
TRBD2,TRBJ2-7,TRBV27,CASSLRAGESYEQYF
-,TRBJ2-3,TRBV4-3,CASSQELTRSPDTQYF
-,TRBJ1-1,TRBV9,CASSVARIPDWGTEAFF
TRBD1,TRBJ1-5,TRBV7-9,CASSPTGDSNQPQHF
-,TRBJ2-7,TRBV4-1,CASSQDPYSSLGSYEQYF
TRBD1,TRBJ2-5,TRBV7-8,CASSSRGLDRALETQYF
-,TRBJ1-2,TRBV4-3,CASSQDRGVGLRGYTF